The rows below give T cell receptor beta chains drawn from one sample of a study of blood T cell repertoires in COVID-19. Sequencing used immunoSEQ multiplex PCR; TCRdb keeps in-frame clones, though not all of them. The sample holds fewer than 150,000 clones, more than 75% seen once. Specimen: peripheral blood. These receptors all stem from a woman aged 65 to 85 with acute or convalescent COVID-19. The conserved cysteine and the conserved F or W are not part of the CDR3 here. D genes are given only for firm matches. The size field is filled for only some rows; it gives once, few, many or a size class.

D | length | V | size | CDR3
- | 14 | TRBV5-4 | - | ASSLAGLGDYNEQF
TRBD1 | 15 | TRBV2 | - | ASTEIGQGANTGELF
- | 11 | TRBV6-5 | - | ASDMGHKETQY
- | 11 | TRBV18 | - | ASSPGQGHGYT
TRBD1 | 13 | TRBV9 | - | ASSDTGGSNEKLF
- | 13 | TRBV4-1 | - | ASSQALASTDTQY
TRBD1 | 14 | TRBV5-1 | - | ASSSEGTGGGDTQY
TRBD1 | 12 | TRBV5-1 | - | ASSPGQGGEKLF
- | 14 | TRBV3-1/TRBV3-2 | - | ASSPGPPGNNEKLF
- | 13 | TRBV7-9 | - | ASSSVTRAGYEQY
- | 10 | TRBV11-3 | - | ASSRNTGELF
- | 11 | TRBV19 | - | ASGTQGIDEQF
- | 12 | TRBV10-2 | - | ASTLGGYGNTIY
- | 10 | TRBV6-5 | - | ASSLGLYEQY
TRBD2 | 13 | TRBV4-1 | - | ASSQRSGGTGELF
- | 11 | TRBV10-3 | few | AINSGGNQPQH
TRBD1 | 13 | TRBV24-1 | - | ATSDLLTGLNEQF
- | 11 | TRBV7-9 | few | ASSRDTNYGYT
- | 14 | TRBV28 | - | ASSFLLGGANYGYT
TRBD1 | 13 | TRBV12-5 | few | ASASRQGEGSPLH